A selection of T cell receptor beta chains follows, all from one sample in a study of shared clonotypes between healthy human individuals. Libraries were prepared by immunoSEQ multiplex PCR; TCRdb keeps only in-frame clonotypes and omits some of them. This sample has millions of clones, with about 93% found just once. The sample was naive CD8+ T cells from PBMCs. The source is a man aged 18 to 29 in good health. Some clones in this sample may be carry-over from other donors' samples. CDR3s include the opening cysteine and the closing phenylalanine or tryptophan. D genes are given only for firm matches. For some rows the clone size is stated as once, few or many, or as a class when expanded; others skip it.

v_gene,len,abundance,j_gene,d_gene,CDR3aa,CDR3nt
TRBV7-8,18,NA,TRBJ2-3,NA,CASSFAFYVIPGTDTQYF,TGTGCCAGCAGCTTCGCGTTCTATGTGATTCCTGGCACAGATACGCAGTATTTT
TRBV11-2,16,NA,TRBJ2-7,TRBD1,CASSFVAAGGVYEQYF,TGTGCCAGCAGCTTTGTCGCGGCAGGGGGTGTTTACGAGCAGTACTTC
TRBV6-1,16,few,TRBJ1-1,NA,CASSEQTDLRRTEAFF,TGTGCCAGCAGTGAACAGACGGATCTGCGGCGCACTGAAGCTTTCTTT
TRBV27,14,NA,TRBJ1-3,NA,CASTSMDSGNTIYF,TGTGCCAGCACCTCCATGGACTCTGGAAACACCATATATTTT
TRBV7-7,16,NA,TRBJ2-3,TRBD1,CASSLRAQGAGDTQYF,TGTGCCAGCAGCTTAAGGGCACAGGGGGCAGGGGATACGCAGTATTTT
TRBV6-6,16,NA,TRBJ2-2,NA,CASRDAGRANTGELFF,TGTGCCAGCAGGGATGCAGGGCGAGCGAACACCGGGGAGCTGTTTTTT
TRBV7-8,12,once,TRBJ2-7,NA,CASSSPNSEQYF,TGTGCCAGCAGCTCCCCGAATTCCGAGCAGTACTTC
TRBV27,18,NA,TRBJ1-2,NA,CASNFDSYKTIRNYGYTF,TGTGCCAGCAACTTCGACAGCTACAAGACTATTCGTAACTATGGCTACACCTTC
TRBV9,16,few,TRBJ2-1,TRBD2,CASSLWASGIYNEQFF,TGTGCCAGCAGCTTGTGGGCTAGCGGGATCTACAATGAGCAGTTCTTC
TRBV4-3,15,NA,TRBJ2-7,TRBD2,CASSQDASGTYEQYF,TGCGCCAGCAGCCAAGACGCTAGCGGAACCTACGAGCAGTACTTC
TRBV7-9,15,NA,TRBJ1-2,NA,CASSLSGQLNYGYTF,TGTGCCAGCAGCTTAAGCGGCCAACTGAACTATGGCTACACCTTC
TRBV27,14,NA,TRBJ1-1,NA,CASSLMGGVTEAFF,TGTGCCAGCAGTTTAATGGGAGGAGTCACTGAAGCTTTCTTT
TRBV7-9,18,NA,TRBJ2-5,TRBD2,CASSPRLAGGPPLRDQYF,TGTGCCAGCAGCCCAAGACTAGCGGGAGGCCCACCGTTGAGGGACCAGTACTTC
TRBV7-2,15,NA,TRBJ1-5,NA,CASSLENMGWQPQHF,TGTGCCAGCAGCTTAGAAAATATGGGGTGGCAGCCCCAGCATTTT
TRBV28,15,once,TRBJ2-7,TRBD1,CASSSRRDSHYEQYF,TGTGCCAGCAGTTCCCGCCGGGACAGCCACTACGAGCAGTACTTC
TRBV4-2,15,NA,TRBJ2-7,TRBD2,CASSQVGGNRYEQYF,TGTGCCAGCAGCCAAGTGGGGGGGAATCGGTACGAGCAGTACTTC
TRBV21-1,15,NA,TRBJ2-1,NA,CASRPTGSSYNEQFF,TGTGCCAGCAGACCGACGGGGAGCTCCTACAATGAGCAGTTCTTC
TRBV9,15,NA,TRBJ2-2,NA,CASSVSGSSTGELFF,TGTGCCAGCAGCGTTTCAGGGTCGAGCACCGGGGAGCTGTTTTTT
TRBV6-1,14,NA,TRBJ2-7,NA,CASSEVIGIYEQYF,TGTGCCAGCAGTGAAGTTATAGGGATCTACGAGCAGTACTTC
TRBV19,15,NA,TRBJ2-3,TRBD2,CASSIVGGTTDTQYF,TGTGCCAGTAGTATAGTGGGGGGGACCACAGATACGCAGTATTTT
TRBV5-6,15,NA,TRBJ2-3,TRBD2,CASSLRGGLVDTQYF,TGTGCCAGCAGCTTGCGGGGGGGACTCGTGGATACGCAGTATTTT
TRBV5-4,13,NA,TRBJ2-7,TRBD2,CASSAGESYEQYF,TGTGCCAGCAGCGCGGGAGAGTCCTACGAGCAGTACTTC
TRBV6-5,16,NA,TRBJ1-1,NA,CASSYVEQPGNTEAFF,TGTGCCAGCAGTTACGTTGAACAGCCAGGGAACACTGAAGCTTTCTTT
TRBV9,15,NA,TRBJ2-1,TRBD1,CASSPRQGTYNEQFF,TGTGCCAGCAGCCCCCGACAGGGGACCTACAATGAGCAGTTCTTC
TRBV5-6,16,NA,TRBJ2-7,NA,CASSFRGTYKSYEQYF,TGTGCCAGCAGCTTTAGGGGGACTTATAAATCCTACGAGCAGTACTTC
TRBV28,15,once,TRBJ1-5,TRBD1,CASSLGQSSNQPQHF,TGTGCCAGCAGTTTGGGACAGTCTAGCAATCAGCCCCAGCATTTT
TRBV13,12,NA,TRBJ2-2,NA,CASSLVPGPQFF,TGTGCCAGCAGCTTAGTTCCGGGGCCGCAGTTTTTT
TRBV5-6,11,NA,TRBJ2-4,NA,CASSFGNIQYF,TGTGCCAGCAGCTTCGGAAACATTCAGTACTTC
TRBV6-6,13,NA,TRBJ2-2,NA,CASIGKGSGELFF,TGTGCCAGCATTGGTAAAGGGTCCGGGGAGCTGTTTTTT
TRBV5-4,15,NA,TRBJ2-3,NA,CASSLEPGLLDTQYF,TGTGCCAGCAGCTTGGAACCCGGGCTATTGGATACGCAGTATTTT
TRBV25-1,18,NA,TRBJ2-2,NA,CASSESRGGATGTGELFF,TGTGCCAGCAGTGAATCGAGGGGAGGCGCCACGGGTACCGGGGAGCTGTTTTTT
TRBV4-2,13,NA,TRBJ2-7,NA,CASSPGEAYEQYF,TGTGCCAGCAGCCCTGGTGAGGCCTACGAGCAGTACTTC
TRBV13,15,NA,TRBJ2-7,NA,CASSLARSSVREQYF,TGTGCCAGCAGCTTAGCCCGGTCATCAGTCCGCGAGCAGTACTTC
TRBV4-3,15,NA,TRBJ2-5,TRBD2,CASSQGTSGIETQYF,TGCGCCAGCAGCCAGGGGACTAGCGGGATCGAGACCCAGTACTTC
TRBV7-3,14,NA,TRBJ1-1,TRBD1,CASSLTTRQGRAFF,TGTGCCAGCAGCTTAACGACCCGACAGGGGAGGGCTTTCTTT
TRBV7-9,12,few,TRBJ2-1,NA,CASSLGAGEQFF,TGTGCCAGCAGCTTAGGGGCAGGTGAGCAGTTCTTC
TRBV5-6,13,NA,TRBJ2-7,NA,CASSLESRYEQYF,TGTGCCAGCAGCTTGGAAAGTCGGTACGAGCAGTACTTC
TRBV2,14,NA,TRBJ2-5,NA,CASLRDGTIETQYF,TGTGCCAGCCTCCGTGACGGGACGATAGAGACCCAGTACTTC
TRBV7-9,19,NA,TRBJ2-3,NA,CASSFLERMILTSTDTQYF,TGTGCCAGCAGCTTCTTGGAGCGGATGATCCTTACTAGCACAGATACGCAGTATTTT